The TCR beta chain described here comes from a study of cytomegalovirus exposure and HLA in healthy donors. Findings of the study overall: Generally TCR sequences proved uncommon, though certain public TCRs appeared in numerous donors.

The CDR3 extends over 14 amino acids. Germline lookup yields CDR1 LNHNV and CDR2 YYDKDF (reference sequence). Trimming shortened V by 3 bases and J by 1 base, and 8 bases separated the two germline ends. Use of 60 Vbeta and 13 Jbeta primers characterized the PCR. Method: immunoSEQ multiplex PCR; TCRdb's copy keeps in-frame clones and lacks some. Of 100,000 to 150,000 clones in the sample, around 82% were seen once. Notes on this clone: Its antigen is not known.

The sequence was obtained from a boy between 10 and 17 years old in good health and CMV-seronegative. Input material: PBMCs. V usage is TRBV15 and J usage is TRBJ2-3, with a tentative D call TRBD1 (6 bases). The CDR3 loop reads CATSRRQGTDTQYF. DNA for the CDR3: TGTGCCACCAGCAGGCGACAGGGCACAGATACGCAGTATTTT.